These 15 T cell receptor beta chains were sequenced from one sample in a study of control samples from healthy donors and cancer patients. Sequencing was performed with immunoSEQ multiplex PCR; in TCRdb, only in-frame clones are kept and a portion is missing. The data contain around 150,000 clones, approximately 96% of them singletons. Sequences were obtained from blood. These receptors were collected from a woman aged 40 to 50 in good health.

This clone was seen a single time. This rearrangement joins TRBV19 to TRBJ1-6; a possible D gene is TRBD1 (5 bases). Germline assignment: CDR1 LNHDA and CDR2 SQIVND (reference sequence). Trimming pared 7 bases from V and 8 bases from J, leaving 15 bases between. CDR3 length: 14 residues. CDR3 protein: CASNPREEYSPLHF. The CDR3, as DNA: TGTGCCAGTAACCCCAGGGAAGAATATTCACCCCTCCACTTT.

The chain couples TRBV7-9 to TRBJ1-1; D gene uncertain. Trimming cost V 5 bases and J 2 bases, with 12 bases left between them. The CDR3 has 14 amino acids. Germline V gives CDR1 SEHNR, CDR2 FQNEAQ (reference sequence). CDR3 residues: CASSPIPANTEAFF. The CDR3 coding sequence is TGTGCCAGCAGCCCGATCCCGGCAAACACTGAAGCTTTCTTT.

In its sample, this clone was seen once. The gene calls are TRBV7-8 and TRBJ1-6; D ambiguous. The germline V gene has CDR1 SGHVS and CDR2 FQNEAQ. The germline V and J ends were trimmed by 1 base and 0 bases, with 7 bases remaining between them. The CDR3 covers 16 residues. The CDR3 bases are TGTGCCAGCAGCTTAGGCGGAAGCTCCTATAATTCACCCCTCCACTTT. Translating it yields CASSLGGSSYNSPLHF.

This clone was found once. V usage is TRBV12-3 or TRBV12-4 and J usage is TRBJ1-2; D uncertain. CDR3 length equals 13 residues. V was pared by 1 base and J by 8 bases, with 11 bases between. The CDR3 loop reads CASSLVLAWGYTF. In nucleotides, the CDR3 is TGTGCCAGCAGTTTAGTCCTGGCTTGGGGCTACACCTTC.

The chain couples TRBV2 to TRBJ2-5; 13 bases align to TRBD2. Trimming cost V 6 bases and J 5 bases; bases outside gene matches: 3. The germline V gene has CDR1 SNHLY and CDR2 FYNNEI. The CDR3 consists of 14 residues. CDR3 protein: CASSGLAGAETQYF. For the CDR3, the DNA is TGTGCCAGCAGCGGACTAGCGGGGGCGGAGACCCAGTACTTC.

The gene calls are TRBV29-1 and TRBJ2-1, with 8 positions matching TRBD1. CDR1 and CDR2 (germline): SQVTM, ANQGSEA. The CDR3 is made up of 15 amino acids. V lost 2 bases, J lost 7 bases, and 10 bases stayed unmatched. CDR3 sequence: CSVELFGRGRNEQFF. Here the CDR3 DNA reads TGCAGCGTTGAACTGTTTGGCAGGGGGCGAAATGAGCAGTTCTTC.

The genes are TRBV3-1 (or the pseudogene TRBV3-2) and TRBJ2-7; 7 bases line up with TRBD1. The CDR3 is 12 residues long. Germline CDR1 is LGHDT and CDR2 is YNNKEL (reference sequence). V lost 6 bases and J lost 6; bases outside the gene matches: 5. The CDR3 sequence: CASSRQGAEQYF. The CDR3 coding sequence is TGTGCCAGCAGTAGACAGGGCGCCGAGCAGTACTTC.

The rearrangement joins TRBV2 to TRBJ1-5, with D perhaps TRBD1 (6 bases). The V gene's germline CDR1 is SNHLY and CDR2 FYNNEI. Trimming stripped 5 bases from V and 0 bases from J, with 11 bases between. The CDR3 contains 15 residues. The CDR3 sequence is CASSQGGYSNQPQHF. Here the CDR3 DNA reads TGTGCCAGCAGTCAAGGGGGTTATAGCAATCAGCCCCAGCATTTT.

The chain has TRBV6-1 and TRBJ2-1; 8 nucleotides match TRBD1. Germline assignment: CDR1 MNHNS and CDR2 SASEGT. V shed 3 bases and J 4 bases; nucleotides not matched to a gene: 5. CDR3 size: 15 residues. DNA of the CDR3: TGTGCCAGCAGTGATCAGGGGGCTGAATACAATGAGCAGTTCTTC. Its translation: CASSDQGAEYNEQFF.

The rearrangement links TRBV4-2 to TRBJ1-2, with TRBD1 matching over 8 bases. The V gene's germline CDR1 is LGHNA and CDR2 YNFKEQ. V shed 1 base, J shed 2 bases, and the junction held 6 bases outside the gene matches. This CDR3 region has 16 residues. The CDR3 bases are TGTGCCAGCAGCCAAGCCACAGGGGGTGAGAACTATGGCTACACCTTC. As protein: CASSQATGGENYGYTF.

This sequence joins TRBV2 and TRBJ1-5; a possible D gene is TRBD1 (5 bases). Germline V gene lookup returns CDR1 SNHLY and CDR2 FYNNEI. Trimming left V 0 bases short and J 7 bases short, with 19 bases between. The CDR3 has 17 residues. CDR3 residues: CASSEAGGVPVWQPQHF. In DNA form, the CDR3 reads TGTGCCAGCAGTGAAGCGGGGGGGGTGCCCGTTTGGCAGCCCCAGCATTTT.

The chain carries TRBV9 and TRBJ1-5, with TRBD1 as a possible D gene (5 bases). This CDR3 region has 14 residues. V was clipped by 3 bases and J by 0 bases, with 7 bases between them. Per the germline V gene, CDR1 is SGDLS and CDR2 is YYNGEE. As DNA, the CDR3 is TGTGCCAGCAGCGCAGGGAATAGCAATCAGCCCCAGCATTTT. Its protein product is CASSAGNSNQPQHF.

This clone is a singleton in its sample. This sequence joins TRBV6-5 and TRBJ2-7; D not resolved. The germline CDR1 and CDR2 sequences are MNHEY and SVGAGI. This CDR3 has 14 residues. V lost 5 bases, J lost 5 bases, and 16 bases lay in between. The CDR3 loop reads CASSTRHRYHEQYF. DNA of the CDR3: TGTGCCAGCAGTACGAGACATCGATACCACGAGCAGTACTTC.

The chain has TRBV9 and TRBJ1-2; 7 bases line up with TRBD1. The V gene's germline CDR1 is SGDLS and CDR2 YYNGEE. V was pared by 1 base and J by 8 bases, with 2 bases of the junction left unmatched. CDR3 length: 12 residues. CDR3: CASSVQGGGYTF. Written as DNA, the CDR3 is TGTGCCAGCAGCGTACAGGGGGGAGGCTACACCTTC.

The sample holds one count of this clone. The chain employs TRBV19 and TRBJ1-2; 7 bases are shared with TRBD1. The V segment lost 4 bases and the J segment 0 bases; nucleotides outside the gene matches: 2. Germline CDR1 reads LNHDA; CDR2 reads SQIVND (reference sequence). The CDR3 covers 14 residues. Here the CDR3 reads CASSTGTANYGYTF. The CDR3 nucleotides read TGTGCCAGTAGTACCGGGACAGCTAACTATGGCTACACCTTC.